This T cell receptor beta chain came from a study of siplizumab effects on memory and regulatory T cells. Profiled with immunoSEQ multiplex PCR; TCRdb holds only in-frame clones, not every one. The sample consists of around 95,000 clones, more than 85% of them appearing once. V was clipped by 5 bases and J by 2 bases; unmatched bases: 5. CDR3 length equals 14 residues. Per the germline V gene, CDR1 is SGHRS and CDR2 is YFSETQ. This sequence joins TRBV5-1 and TRBJ2-3; 7 nucleotides line up with TRBD2. Sequencing used CD4+ T cells sorted from blood. This sequence originates from a human donor in good health. The CDR3 DNA reads TGCGCCAGCAGACGGAGCGGGGTCACAGATACGCAGTATTTT. It yields the protein CASRRSGVTDTQYF.